The 10 T cell receptor beta chains presented below share a single source sample, sequenced in a study of cytomegalovirus exposure and HLA in healthy donors. Produced via immunoSEQ multiplex PCR; TCRdb's table is partial and in-frame only. The data show 35,000 to 40,000 clones, with 85% to 95% seen just once and about 3.1% held by the top ten. The specimen was PBMCs. These receptors were taken from a man between 18 and 35 years old in good health and CMV-seronegative.

J is TRBJ1-5 and V is TRBV5-1; weak D call: TRBD1 (6 bases). V was cut by 0 bases and J by 2 bases, with 9 bases left in between. In germline, CDR1 is SGHRS, CDR2 YFSETQ. This CDR3 is built from 15 residues. The DNA of the CDR3 is TGCGCCAGCAGCTTGGGGGGGCTCGGCAATCAGCCCCAGCATTTT. It codes for CASSLGGLGNQPQHF.

The chain couples TRBV7-8 to TRBJ2-7; D gene unclear. This CDR3 has 15 residues. V gave up 6 bases and J gave up 0 bases, with 15 bases separating them. CDR1 and CDR2 from the germline V gene are SGHVS and FQNEAQ. This chain's CDR3 is CASSLQNLGSYEQYF. The CDR3 nucleotides read TGTGCCAGCAGTTTACAAAACCTCGGCTCCTACGAGCAGTACTTC.

The chain joins TRBV10-2 to TRBJ1-2, with unresolved D. CDR3 length: 14 residues. Germline assignment: CDR1 WSHSY and CDR2 SAAADI. The V gene lost 3 bases and the J gene lost 4 bases, with 12 bases spanning the gap. The CDR3 sequence is CASSERSRFYGYTF. The CDR3, as DNA: TGCGCCAGCAGTGAACGGTCCCGGTTCTATGGCTACACCTTC.

The chain has TRBV27 and TRBJ1-1; 9 nucleotides align to TRBD1. The V segment lost 7 bases and the J segment 6 bases; nucleotides outside the gene matches: 12. Germline CDR1 is MNHEY and CDR2 is SMNVEV (reference sequence). CDR3 size: 15 residues. The CDR3 sequence is CASNPGQGPDSEAFF. The CDR3 DNA reads TGTGCCAGCAATCCGGGACAGGGACCGGACTCTGAAGCTTTCTTT.

The chain recombines TRBV6-5 with TRBJ2-1; TRBD2 matches 8 bases. This CDR3 contains 15 residues. Germline V gene lookup returns CDR1 MNHEY and CDR2 SVGAGI. With 5 bases clipped from V and 8 bases from J, the junction kept 11 bases outside the gene matches. Written as DNA, the CDR3 is TGTGCCAGCAGTCAATCCGGGACTAGAACCGATGAGCAGTTCTTC. As protein: CASSQSGTRTDEQFF.

This sequence joins TRBV5-1 and TRBJ2-6; 7 nucleotides align to TRBD2. The length of the CDR3 is 16 residues. After removal of 3 bases from V and 4 bases from J, the junction contained 7 bases not matched to a gene. Germline loops: CDR1 SGHRS, CDR2 YFSETQ. CDR3: CASSSRAGTGANVLTF. In DNA, the CDR3 is TGCGCCAGCAGCTCCCGAGCGGGAACCGGGGCCAACGTCCTGACTTTC.

This chain connects TRBV28 to TRBJ2-2, with a tentative D call TRBD2 (5 bases). The V gene lost 10 bases and the J gene lost 4 bases, with 13 bases spanning the gap. Germline-derived CDR1 and CDR2 are MDHEN and SYDVKM. This CDR3 is 13 amino acids long. CDR3 nucleotides: TGTGCCACCAGAGAGGGCAGCACCGGGGAGCTGTTTTTT. As protein: CATREGSTGELFF.

The chain recombines TRBV29-1 with TRBJ2-7; no reliable D call. Trimming stripped 4 bases from V and 4 bases from J, with 11 bases between. CDR3 length equals 12 residues. Germline CDR1 reads SQVTM; CDR2 reads ANQGSEA. This CDR3 is CSVAVSRYEQYF. The CDR3 bases are TGCAGCGTTGCCGTTAGCAGATACGAGCAGTACTTC.

The chain combines TRBV13 with TRBJ2-7; tentatively, D is TRBD1 (6 bases). The CDR3 runs 13 residues. Germline CDR1 PRHDT, CDR2 FYEKMQ (reference sequence). Trimming left V 5 bases short and J 3 bases short, with 11 bases between. CDR3 protein: CASSPEQGYEQYF. CDR3 bases: TGTGCCAGCAGCCCGGAACAGGGCTACGAGCAGTACTTC.

The chain joins TRBV5-1 to TRBJ2-7; possible D gene TRBD2, 5 bases. CDR1 and CDR2 from the germline V gene are SGHRS and YFSETQ. The CDR3 has 14 residues. The V end lost 1 base, the J end lost 3 bases, and 11 bases lay between the germline ends. In nucleotides, the CDR3 is TGCGCCAGCAGCTTGTCACCAACTAGCTACGAGCAGTACTTC. Encoded protein: CASSLSPTSYEQYF. The whole variable domain, remainder taken from reference TRBV5-1 and TRBJ2-7, is KAGVTQTPRYLIKTRGQQVTLSCSPISGHRSVSWYQQTPGQGLQFLFEYFSETQRNKGNFPGRFSGRQFSNSRSEMNVSTLELGDSALYLCASSLSPTSYEQYFGPGTRLTVT.